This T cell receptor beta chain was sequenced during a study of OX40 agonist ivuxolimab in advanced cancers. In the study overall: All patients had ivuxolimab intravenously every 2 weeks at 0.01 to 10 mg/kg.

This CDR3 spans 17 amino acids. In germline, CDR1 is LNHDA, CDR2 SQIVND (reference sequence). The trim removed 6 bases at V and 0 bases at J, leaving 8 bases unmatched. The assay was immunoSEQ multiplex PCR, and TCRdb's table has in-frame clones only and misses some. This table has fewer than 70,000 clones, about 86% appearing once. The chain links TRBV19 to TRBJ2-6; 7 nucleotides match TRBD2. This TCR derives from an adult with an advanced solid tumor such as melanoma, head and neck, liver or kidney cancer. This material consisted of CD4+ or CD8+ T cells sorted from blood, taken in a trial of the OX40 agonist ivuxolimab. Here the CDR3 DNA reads TGTGCCAGTAGGGGGGGGGTCGCACCCTCTGGGGCCAACGTCCTGACTTTC. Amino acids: CASRGGVAPSGANVLTF.